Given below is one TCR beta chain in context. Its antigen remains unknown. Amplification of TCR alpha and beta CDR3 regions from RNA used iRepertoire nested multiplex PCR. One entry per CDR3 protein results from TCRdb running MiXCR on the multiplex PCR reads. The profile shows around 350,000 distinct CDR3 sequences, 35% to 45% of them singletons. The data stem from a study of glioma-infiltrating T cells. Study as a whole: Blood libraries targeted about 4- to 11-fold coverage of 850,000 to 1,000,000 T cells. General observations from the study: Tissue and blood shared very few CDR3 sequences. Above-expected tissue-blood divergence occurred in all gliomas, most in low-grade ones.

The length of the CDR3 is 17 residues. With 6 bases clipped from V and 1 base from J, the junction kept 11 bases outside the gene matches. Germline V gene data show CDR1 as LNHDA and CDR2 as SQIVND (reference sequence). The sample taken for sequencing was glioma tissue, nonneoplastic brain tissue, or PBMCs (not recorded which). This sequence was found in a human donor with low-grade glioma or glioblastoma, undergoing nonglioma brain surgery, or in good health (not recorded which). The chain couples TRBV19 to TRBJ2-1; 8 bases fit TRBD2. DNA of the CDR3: TGTGCCAGTAGGCCCCCCCGGAGCGGGAGTTCCTACAATGAGCAGTTCTTC. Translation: CASRPPRSGSSYNEQFF.